The 32 T cell receptor beta chains listed next were all sequenced from one sample in a study of blood T cell repertoires in COVID-19. Measured with immunoSEQ multiplex PCR; TCRdb has only the in-frame clones, and not every one. The table includes approximately 300,000 clones, approximately 90% detected once. Sequencing was carried out using PBMCs or T cells enriched from blood (not recorded which). The receptors derive from a woman in her 30s who had recovered from COVID-19.

The chain uses TRBV15 and TRBJ1-5, with a tentative D call TRBD1 (6 bases). The CDR3 loop spans 14 amino acids. Germline V lookup: CDR1 LNHNV, CDR2 YYDKDF (reference sequence). The CDR3 here is CASGVRGGNQPQHF. DNA for the CDR3: TGTGCTTCAGGGGTTCGGGGGGGCAATCAGCCCCAGCATTTT.

The chain uses TRBV7-9 and TRBJ2-3, with TRBD2 matching 9 bases. Germline CDR1 and CDR2: SEHNR and FQNEAQ (reference sequence). This CDR3 has 16 residues. V lost 5 bases and J lost 8; bases outside the gene matches: 14. Here the CDR3 reads CASSRGGGVDSPTQYF. CDR3 DNA sequence: TGTGCCAGCAGCAGAGGCGGGGGGGTAGATTCCCCTACGCAGTATTTT.

This clone was found once. The V gene is TRBV2, the J gene TRBJ2-5; the D is unclear. The V gene lost 3 bases and the J gene lost 3 bases, with 5 bases spanning the gap. The CDR3 runs to 12 residues. Germline loops: CDR1 SNHLY, CDR2 FYNNEI. CDR3 residues: CASSDPEETQYF. CDR3 nucleotide sequence: TGTGCCAGCAGTGACCCTGAAGAGACCCAGTACTTC.

V and J are TRBV9 and TRBJ1-4; perhaps TRBD1 as D (5 bases). With 3 bases removed from V and 6 bases from J, the gap between germline ends came to 18 bases. In germline, CDR1 is SGDLS, CDR2 YYNGEE. CDR3 size: 16 residues. CDR3 in DNA: TGTGCCAGCAGCGCAACTCAGGGCGCGCTGCATGAAAAACTGTTTTTT. Translating it yields CASSATQGALHEKLFF.

The V call is TRBV6-2 or TRBV6-3, the J call TRBJ1-1; unclear D gene. CDR3 size: 15 residues. Germline assignment: CDR1 MNHEY and CDR2 SVGEGT. V lost 5 bases and J lost 0, with 13 bases in between. The CDR3 here is CASSPPRQMNTEAFF. CDR3 bases: TGTGCCAGCAGTCCGCCCCGTCAGATGAACACTGAAGCTTTCTTT.

The chain employs TRBV6-5 and TRBJ1-2, with D maybe TRBD1 (6 bases). The germline CDR1 and CDR2 sequences are MNHEY and SVGAGI. V was shortened by 4 bases and J by 4 bases, with 10 bases between the two germline ends. The CDR3 spans 13 residues. In DNA, the CDR3 is TGTGCCAGCAGTTCGACAGGACTCTATGGCTACACCTTC. Its protein is CASSSTGLYGYTF.

The rearrangement links TRBV12-5 to TRBJ2-1; 8 bases align to TRBD1. CDR1 and CDR2 (germline): LGHNT, FRNRAP. This CDR3 has 16 amino acids. V was pared by 4 bases and J by 7 bases, with 12 bases of the junction left unmatched. The CDR3 DNA reads TGTGCTAGTGGTTCCACTCAGACAGGGGCCAGGAATGAGCAGTTCTTC. Its translation is CASGSTQTGARNEQFF.

The chain uses TRBV5-1 and TRBJ1-5; tentatively, D is TRBD1 (6 bases). V was clipped by 4 bases and J by 7 bases, with 18 bases between them. Germline-derived CDR1 and CDR2 are SGHRS and YFSETQ. The CDR3 runs 15 residues. This CDR3 is CASSRSTGPNQPQHF. In nucleotides, the CDR3 is TGCGCCAGCAGCAGAAGTACAGGGCCCAACCAGCCCCAGCATTTT. Using reference TRBV5-1 and TRBJ1-5 for the parts outside the CDR3, the full variable domain is KAGVTQTPRYLIKTRGQQVTLSCSPISGHRSVSWYQQTPGQGLQFLFEYFSETQRNKGNFPGRFSGRQFSNSRSEMNVSTLELGDSALYLCASSRSTGPNQPQHFGDGTRLSIL.

The genes are TRBV11-2 and TRBJ1-2; D remains ambiguous. The germline V gene has CDR1 SGHAT and CDR2 FQNNGV. Trimming pared 1 base from V and 10 bases from J, leaving 10 bases between. The CDR3 loop spans 12 amino acids. CDR3 region: CASSLVSPYYTF. In nucleotides, the CDR3 is TGTGCCAGCAGCTTAGTCTCCCCCTACTACACCTTC. The full variable domain, rest sourced from reference TRBV11-2 and TRBJ1-2, is EAGVAQSPRYKIIEKRQSVAFWCNPISGHATLYWYQQILGQGPKLLIQFQNNGVVDDSQLPKDRFSAERLKGVDSTLKIQPAKLEDSAVYLCASSLVSPYYTFGSGTRLTVV.

V gene TRBV10-3 combines with J gene TRBJ1-6, with 7 positions matching TRBD1. V was clipped by 4 bases and J by 6 bases; unmatched bases: 3. This CDR3 region has 14 residues. Per the germline V gene, CDR1 is ENHRY and CDR2 is SYGVKD. The CDR3 here is CAISAAGGNSPLHF. The CDR3 coding sequence is TGTGCCATCAGTGCCGCAGGGGGTAATTCACCCCTCCACTTT.

The chain employs TRBV19 and TRBJ2-2; 8 nucleotides match TRBD2. This CDR3 comprises 17 residues. Germline trimming cut 3 bases from V and 0 bases from J; bases unmatched to any gene: 6. The germline V gene has CDR1 LNHDA and CDR2 SQIVND (reference sequence). The CDR3 reads CASSIRGGFANTGELFF. The DNA of the CDR3 is TGTGCCAGTAGTATTCGCGGGGGGTTCGCGAACACCGGGGAGCTGTTTTTT.

The V and J genes are TRBV29-1 and TRBJ1-2; tentatively, D is TRBD1 (5 bases). CDR3 length: 15 residues. The germline V and J ends were trimmed by 4 bases and 1 base, with 16 bases remaining between them. Per germline, CDR1 SQVTM and CDR2 ANQGSEA. The CDR3, as DNA: TGCAGCGTTGGGGGGGGAGGAAAGGATAACTATGGCTACACCTTC. It translates to CSVGGGGKDNYGYTF.

The J gene is TRBJ1-1, the V gene TRBV4-2, with TRBD1 identical over 7 bases. CDR3 length: 17 amino acids. CDR1 is LGHNA and CDR2 is YNFKEQ in the germline V gene. V dropped 3 bases and J dropped 2; count of bases not matched to a gene: 12. CDR3 region: CASSQLARTGGNTEAFF. Here the CDR3 DNA reads TGTGCCAGCAGCCAGCTAGCCAGGACAGGAGGAAACACTGAAGCTTTCTTT.

This chain connects TRBV5-4 to TRBJ1-2; 7 bases match TRBD1. In germline, CDR1 is SGHNT, CDR2 YYREEE (reference sequence). V lost 2 bases and J lost 4; bases outside the gene matches: 2. This CDR3 is built from 13 residues. CDR3 DNA: TGTGCCAGCAGCTTAAGGGGGCCCTATGGCTACACCTTC. Protein: CASSLRGPYGYTF. The full variable domain, its missing parts supplied by reference TRBV5-4 and TRBJ1-2, is ETGVTQSPTHLIKTRGQQVTLRCSSQSGHNTVSWYQQALGQGPQFIFQYYREEENGRGNFPPRFSGLQFPNYSSELNVNALELDDSALYLCASSLRGPYGYTFGSGTRLTVV.

V gene TRBV9 combines with J gene TRBJ2-3, with D perhaps matching TRBD1 (5 bases). V gave up 0 bases and J gave up 0 bases, with 8 bases separating them. This CDR3 region has 15 residues. CDR1 is SGDLS and CDR2 is YYNGEE in the germline V gene. CDR3 in DNA: TGTGCCAGCAGCGTAGAGGGGTCTAGCACAGATACGCAGTATTTT. It codes for CASSVEGSSTDTQYF.

This clone occurred many times. V and J are TRBV7-9 and TRBJ1-6; 7 bases line up with TRBD1. V dropped 5 bases and J dropped 10; count of bases not matched to a gene: 8. Germline lookup yields CDR1 SEHNR and CDR2 FQNEAQ (reference sequence). CDR3 size: 14 residues. CDR3 region: CASSPGTVRSPLHF. The CDR3 region has the DNA TGTGCCAGCAGCCCTGGGACAGTACGGTCACCCCTCCACTTT. Supplemented by reference TRBV7-9 and TRBJ1-6, the full variable domain reads DTGVSQNPRHKITKRGQNVTFRCDPISEHNRLYWYRQTLGQGPEFLTYFQNEAQLEKSRLLSDRFSAERPKGSFSTLEIQRTEQGDSAMYLCASSPGTVRSPLHFGNGTRLTVT.

The rearrangement links TRBV19 to TRBJ1-1; a weak D match, TRBD1 (5 bases). V was clipped by 5 bases and J by 5 bases, with 15 bases between them. Looked up from germline, CDR1 is LNHDA and CDR2 is SQIVND (reference sequence). The CDR3 has 14 residues. CDR3 nucleotide sequence: TGTGCCAGTAGTGTTGGGGCCCTGGGGACTGAAGCTTTCTTT. This codes for CASSVGALGTEAFF.

V and J are TRBV9 and TRBJ1-2; the D gene is possibly TRBD1 (6 bases). The CDR3 runs 14 residues. CDR1 is SGDLS, CDR2 YYNGEE, per germline. V shed 4 bases and J shed 8 bases, with 18 bases lying between them. The CDR3 DNA is TGTGCCAGCAGCCACCTACCGGGACAATACGGCTACACCTTC. It translates to CASSHLPGQYGYTF.

V and J are TRBV5-6 and TRBJ1-1, with D maybe TRBD1 (6 bases). The V and J ends lost 4 bases and 5 bases respectively, with 15 bases between them. Germline V gene sequence: CDR1 SGHDT, CDR2 YYEEEE. The CDR3 is 14 amino acids. The DNA of the CDR3 is TGTGCCAGCAGCCCAGGACAGCCGTGGACTGAAGCTTTCTTT. Protein: CASSPGQPWTEAFF.

In this sample, this clone turned up a few times. The chain couples TRBV7-3 to TRBJ2-2; no definite D call. Trimming removed 0 bases from V and 4 bases from J, with 3 bases in between. This CDR3 has 13 residues. CDR1 SGHTA and CDR2 FQGTGA come from the germline V gene. The CDR3 loop reads CASSLTITGELFF. The CDR3 coding sequence is TGTGCCAGCAGCTTAACTATCACCGGGGAGCTGTTTTTT.

The chain has TRBV6-5 and TRBJ1-1; D possibly corresponds to TRBD1 (6 bases). V lost 0 bases and J lost 1, with 9 bases in between. CDR3 length equals 15 residues. CDR1 is MNHEY, CDR2 SVGAGI, per germline. The chain's CDR3 is CASSYSGQQNTEAFF. DNA for the CDR3: TGTGCCAGCAGTTACTCCGGACAGCAGAACACTGAAGCTTTCTTT.

The J gene is TRBJ1-1, the V gene TRBV5-1, with 10 bases aligning to TRBD1. Per germline, CDR1 SGHRS and CDR2 YFSETQ. CDR3 size: 15 residues. After removal of 0 bases from V and 7 bases from J, the junction contained 6 bases not matched to a gene. CDR3 region: CASSLVGTGVGEAFF. Written as DNA, the CDR3 is TGCGCCAGCAGCTTGGTCGGGACAGGGGTCGGTGAAGCTTTCTTT.

The chain carries TRBV6-4 and TRBJ1-1; TRBD1 agrees at 10 bases. The germline CDR1 and CDR2 sequences are MRHNA and SNTAGT. The CDR3 runs to 13 residues. V lost 6 bases and J lost 5; bases outside the gene matches: 3. CDR3 in amino acids: CASSTGQGTEAFF. CDR3 nucleotide sequence: TGTGCCAGCAGCACGGGACAGGGGACTGAAGCTTTCTTT.

The chain carries TRBV6-5 and TRBJ2-2, with TRBD1 as a possible D gene (6 bases). The CDR3 has 15 amino acids. Trimming shortened V by 6 bases and J by 4 bases, and 15 bases separated the two germline ends. CDR1 MNHEY and CDR2 SVGAGI come from the germline V gene. DNA of the CDR3: TGTGCCAGCAGGCGCAGGGGACCGGGCACCGGGGAGCTGTTTTTT. Amino acids: CASRRRGPGTGELFF.

CDR3 residues: CASIDRATNGYTF. The CDR3 region has the DNA TGTGCCAGCATTGACAGGGCCACTAATGGCTACACCTTC. The V gene is TRBV2, the J gene TRBJ1-2, with TRBD1 identical over 7 bases. The CDR3 is made up of 13 amino acids. CDR1 and CDR2 (germline): SNHLY, FYNNEI. The ends lost 7 bases at V and 6 bases at J; junction bases unmatched: 8.

This clone has more than one count but fewer than ten. The chain employs TRBV10-3 and TRBJ2-6; no clear D. Trimming left V 7 bases short and J 0 bases short, with 13 bases between. The germline CDR1 and CDR2 sequences are ENHRY and SYGVKD. The CDR3 is 16 amino acids. The CDR3 DNA reads as TGTGCCATCACTCCCGGGTGGTTCTCTGGGGCCAACGTCCTGACTTTC. This translates into CAITPGWFSGANVLTF.

CDR3 in amino acids: CATTGGNYGYTF. The DNA for the CDR3 is TGTGCCACCACCGGGGGTAACTATGGCTACACCTTC. The chain recombines TRBV19 with TRBJ1-2; a possible D gene is TRBD1 (5 bases). The V and J ends lost 10 bases and 1 base respectively, with 10 bases between them. This CDR3 is 12 amino acids long. CDR1 and CDR2 from the germline V gene are LNHDA and SQIVND (reference sequence).

This chain joins TRBV5-1 and TRBJ2-1; 7 positions match TRBD1. Losses at the gene ends were 4 bases for V and 4 bases for J; bases not matched to a gene: 8. Germline values: CDR1 SGHRS, CDR2 YFSETQ. The CDR3 spans 15 residues. In DNA, the CDR3 is TGCGCCAGCAGCCACGACAGGGTGGGGTACAATGAGCAGTTCTTC. This encodes CASSHDRVGYNEQFF.

CDR3 sequence: CASSLGQRGAAGYTF. The CDR3 nucleotides are TGTGCCAGCAGCTTAGGGCAGCGGGGGGCGGCTGGCTACACCTTC. This rearrangement joins TRBV13 to TRBJ1-2; D is perhaps TRBD1 (6 bases). The ends were cut back, 0 bases at V and 7 bases at J, with 15 bases in the middle. The length of the CDR3 is 15 residues. Looked up from germline, CDR1 is PRHDT and CDR2 is FYEKMQ (reference sequence).

The chain recombines TRBV14 with TRBJ2-2, with 9 positions matching TRBD1. The length of the CDR3 is 15 residues. Looked up from germline, CDR1 is SGHDN and CDR2 is FVKESK. The ends lost 5 bases at V and 5 bases at J; junction bases unmatched: 6. Here the CDR3 reads CASSKTGGLTGELFF. CDR3 nucleotides: TGTGCCAGCAGCAAAACAGGGGGCCTGACCGGGGAGCTGTTTTTT.

This clone was seen a handful of times. The chain couples TRBV30 to TRBJ2-6; 7 nucleotides agree with TRBD1. The CDR3 consists of 16 residues. The trim removed 1 base at V and 2 bases at J, leaving 5 bases unmatched. Germline V gene lookup returns CDR1 GTSNPN and CDR2 SVGIG (reference sequence). In nucleotides, the CDR3 is TGTGCCTGGAGTGGAGGACAGGAGGCTGGGGCCAACGTCCTGACTTTC. It encodes CAWSGGQEAGANVLTF. Full variable domain (outside the CDR3, taken from reference TRBV30 and TRBJ2-6): SQTIHQWPATLVQPVGSPLSLECTVEGTSNPNLYWYRQAAGRGLQLLFYSVGIGQISSEVPQNLSASRPQDRQFILSSKKLLLSDSGFYLCAWSGGQEAGANVLTFGAGSRLTVL.

This chain connects TRBV4-3 to TRBJ2-1, with 12 bases matching TRBD2. Germline V gives CDR1 LGHNA, CDR2 YSLEER. The trim removed 3 bases at V and 7 bases at J, leaving 13 bases unmatched. The CDR3 has 18 amino acids. The CDR3 protein is CASSQKAVGLAGLNEQFF. The CDR3 DNA sequence: TGCGCCAGCAGCCAGAAAGCCGTCGGACTAGCGGGGCTTAATGAGCAGTTCTTC.